The source of this T cell receptor beta chain is a study of T cell repertoires in cytomegalovirus infection. The overall study: Recently identified HLA-C-restricted CMV epitopes were used, and well-studied HLA-B-restricted CMV epitopes were used as well. Public TCR beta signatures were indicative of both CMV infection and a matching HLA type.

Germline CDR1 and CDR2: LGHDT and YNNKEL (reference sequence). This CDR3 contains 16 residues. Trimming took 3 bases from V and 0 from J; bases not matched to a gene: 5. A note on this clonotype: As yet, its antigen is unknown.

TCRdb independently ran MiXCR on the reads; one entry per CDR3 protein. The sample has tens of thousands of distinct CDR3 sequences, around 19% seen once. The sequence derives from a human donor in good health (CMV status not recorded). Some clones in this sample may be carry-over from other donors' samples. This material consisted of CD8+ T cells from cultured PBMCs, taken from culture after CMV antigen stimulation. This chain links TRBV3-1 with TRBJ1-3; 7 bases align to TRBD1. In DNA form, the CDR3 reads TGTGCCAGCAGCCATAGACAGGGACTCTCTGGAAACACCATATATTTT. Its translation is CASSHRQGLSGNTIYF.